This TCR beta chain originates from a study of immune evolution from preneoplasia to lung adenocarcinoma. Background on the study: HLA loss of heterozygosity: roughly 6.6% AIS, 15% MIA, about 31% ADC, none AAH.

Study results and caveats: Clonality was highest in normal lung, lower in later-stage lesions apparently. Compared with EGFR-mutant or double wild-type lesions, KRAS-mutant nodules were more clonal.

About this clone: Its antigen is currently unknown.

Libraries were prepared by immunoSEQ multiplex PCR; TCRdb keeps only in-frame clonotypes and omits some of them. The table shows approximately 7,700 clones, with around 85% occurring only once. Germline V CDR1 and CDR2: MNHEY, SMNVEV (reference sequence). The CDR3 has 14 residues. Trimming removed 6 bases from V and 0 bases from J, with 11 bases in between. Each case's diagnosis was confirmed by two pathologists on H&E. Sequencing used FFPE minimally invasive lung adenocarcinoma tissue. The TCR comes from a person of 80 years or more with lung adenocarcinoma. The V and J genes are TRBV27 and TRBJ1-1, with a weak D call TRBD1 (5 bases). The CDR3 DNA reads TGTGCCAGCAGCACGGGACGCCTGAACACTGAAGCTTTCTTT. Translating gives CASSTGRLNTEAFF.